A single sample is the source of the 26 T cell receptor beta chains below, sequenced in a study of cytomegalovirus exposure and HLA in healthy donors. The PCR ran on 60 Vbeta and 13 Jbeta primers. Assay: immunoSEQ multiplex PCR; the TCRdb copy retains only in-frame clones and omits some. Among under 75,000 clones listed, over 70% were seen once. The sample consisted of PBMCs. The receptor set was obtained from a human donor in good health.

The J gene is TRBJ2-5, the V gene TRBV6-5, with D tentatively TRBD2 (6 bases). The last part of the DNA fits TRBJ2-7 better; the J call may be wrong. Germline V gene data show CDR1 as MNHEY and CDR2 as SVGAGI. CDR3 length: 13 amino acids. CDR3 nucleotide sequence: TGTGCCAGCGCCGCATACCGGGGGTACGAGCAGTACTTC. It yields the protein CASAAYRGYEQYF.

J is TRBJ2-7 and V is TRBV30, with a possible D match to TRBD1 (6 bases). V was trimmed by 2 bases and J by 9 bases, leaving 14 bases between them. CDR1 is GTSNPN, CDR2 SVGIG, per germline (reference sequence). The CDR3 is 12 residues long. CDR3 in DNA: TGTGCCTGGAGTATACAGGGACGTTGGCAGTACTTC. The encoded protein is CAWSIQGRWQYF.

A few counts support this clone. The chain recombines TRBV30 with TRBJ1-5; a weak D match, TRBD1 (6 bases). Germline assignment: CDR1 GTSNPN and CDR2 SVGIG (reference sequence). The V gene lost 0 bases and the J gene lost 5 bases, with 8 bases spanning the gap. The CDR3 contains 13 residues. As DNA, the CDR3 is TGTGCCTGGAGTGTAACAGGGTATCAGCCCCAGCATTTT. Translated: CAWSVTGYQPQHF.

In the case of this clone: Compared with germline, one end of the junction differs, possibly owing to a read error. This chain links TRBV7-9 with TRBJ2-7; a weak D match, TRBD2 (5 bases). The CDR3 is made up of 15 amino acids. The germline V gene encodes CDR1 SEHNR and CDR2 FQNEAQ (reference sequence). The CDR3 spells CSSSAYLASPYEQYF. In nucleotides, the CDR3 is TGTTCCAGCAGCGCGTACCTAGCATCACCCTACGAGCAGTACTTC.

The rearrangement links TRBV6-4 to TRBJ2-2; 12 nucleotides line up with TRBD2. CDR1 and CDR2 (germline): MRHNA, SNTAGT. The CDR3 runs to 15 residues. The V and J ends lost 5 bases and 7 bases, in that order; junction bases with no gene match: 5. CDR3 region: CASSRTSGNNGELFF. CDR3 nucleotides: TGTGCCAGCAGTCGGACTAGCGGGAATAACGGGGAGCTGTTTTTT.

This clone has more than one count but fewer than ten. The genes are TRBV6-9 and TRBJ2-3; 8 bases agree with TRBD2. CDR3 length: 14 amino acids. Germline-derived CDR1 and CDR2 are MNHGY and SVAAGI. The trim removed 4 bases at V and 2 bases at J, leaving 2 bases unmatched. The CDR3 loop reads CASSSAGVTDTQYF. The CDR3 nucleotides read TGTGCCAGCAGTTCAGCGGGGGTCACAGATACGCAGTATTTT.

The CDR3 here is CASSLSRDRVYNEQFF. In nucleotides, the CDR3 is TGTGCCAGCAGCTTGTCCCGGGACAGGGTATACAATGAGCAGTTCTTC. This chain connects TRBV9 to TRBJ2-1, with TRBD1 matching 9 bases. Per germline, CDR1 SGDLS and CDR2 YYNGEE. The V segment lost 4 bases and the J segment 4 bases; nucleotides outside the gene matches: 9. This CDR3 has 16 amino acids.

The genes are TRBV11-3 and TRBJ2-7, with TRBD2 matching 9 bases. This CDR3 is built from 17 residues. Trimming at V came to 1 base and at J to 0 bases, leaving 7 bases not matched to a gene. Looked up from germline, CDR1 is SGHNT and CDR2 is YENEEA. The CDR3 protein is CASSLVRAGGASYEQYF. For the CDR3, the DNA is TGTGCCAGCAGCTTAGTGAGAGCGGGAGGCGCCTCCTACGAGCAGTACTTC.

The V gene is TRBV7-3, the J gene TRBJ2-7, with 9 positions matching TRBD1. The CDR3 has 13 residues. Germline assignment: CDR1 SGHTA and CDR2 FQGTGA. V lost 5 bases and J lost 6; bases outside the gene matches: 5. The CDR3 protein is CASSQDRGGEQYF. The CDR3 nucleotides are TGTGCCAGCAGCCAAGACAGGGGGGGCGAGCAGTACTTC.

CDR3 coding DNA: TGTGCCAGCAGTGTTGGATCAGCGGGGCCCGGGGAGCTGTTTTTT. This encodes CASSVGSAGPGELFF. The V gene is TRBV6-4, the J gene TRBJ2-2; 7 bases fit TRBD2. Per the germline V gene, CDR1 is MRHNA and CDR2 is SNTAGT. The J segment lost 6 bases and the V segment lost 4 bases, leaving 8 bases of the junction unmatched. CDR3 length: 15 amino acids.

V gene TRBV30 combines with J gene TRBJ2-7; no clear D. The CDR3 is 16 residues long. Trimming stripped 4 bases from V and 4 bases from J, with 23 bases between. Germline V lookup: CDR1 GTSNPN, CDR2 SVGIG (reference sequence). CDR3 sequence (DNA): TGTGCCTGGACCCGGAGAAATCGGGTGGAGAGGTACGAGCAGTACTTC. Protein: CAWTRRNRVERYEQYF.

In this sample, this clone turned up once. An end of the junction differs from the germline gene, which may be a read error. The genes are TRBV7-2 and TRBJ1-1; TRBD1 aligns across 7 bases. CDR3 length: 15 residues. Germline CDR1 reads SGHTA; CDR2 reads FQGNSA. The CDR3 DNA is TGTGCCAGGAGCTTGGGTGCAGGGGGAATGGCTGAAGCTTTCTTT. This translates into CARSLGAGGMAEAFF.

CDR3 amino acids: CASSQDRMAGNEQFF. For the CDR3, the DNA is TGCGCCAGCAGCCAAGACAGGATGGCGGGCAATGAGCAGTTCTTC. This chain connects TRBV5-1 to TRBJ2-1, with D perhaps TRBD1 (6 bases). Looked up from germline, CDR1 is SGHRS and CDR2 is YFSETQ. V was pared by 4 bases and J by 6 bases, with 17 bases between. This CDR3 spans 15 amino acids.

In this sample, this clone turned up a few times. The V call is TRBV30, the J call TRBJ2-1; 11 nucleotides match TRBD2. The CDR3 runs to 15 residues. V trimming: 4 bases; J trimming: 7 bases; junction bases outside the gene matches: 9. CDR1 is GTSNPN, CDR2 SVGIG, per germline (reference sequence). The CDR3: CAWTFSGRARNEQFF. The CDR3 DNA reads as TGTGCCTGGACCTTTAGCGGGAGGGCCCGTAATGAGCAGTTCTTC.

The rearrangement links TRBV28 to TRBJ2-7; TRBD2 matches 8 bases. V trimming: 3 bases; J trimming: 5 bases; junction bases outside the gene matches: 18. The germline CDR1 and CDR2 sequences are MDHEN and SYDVKM. There are 18 residues in the CDR3. CDR3 sequence reads: CASSFGHPWTSSLNEQYF. CDR3 nucleotides: TGTGCCAGCAGTTTCGGTCACCCCTGGACTAGCTCTTTAAACGAGCAGTACTTC.

This clone turned up a few times. The genes are TRBV28 and TRBJ2-3, with D possibly matching TRBD1 (5 bases). Germline values: CDR1 MDHEN, CDR2 SYDVKM. The CDR3 covers 14 residues. V was cut by 7 bases and J by 2 bases, with 13 bases left in between. CDR3 sequence (DNA): TGTGCCAGCAATTCCCTCAGGGACACAGATACGCAGTATTTT. Its translation is CASNSLRDTDTQYF.

V is TRBV7-2 and J is TRBJ1-2; D unclear. The CDR3 runs to 14 residues. Germline CDR1 reads SGHTA; CDR2 reads FQGNSA. Trimming took off 1 base at V and 2 bases at J, with 8 bases between the two ends. CDR3 sequence reads: CASSLVPSNYGYTF. In DNA, the CDR3 is TGTGCCAGCAGCTTAGTTCCGTCCAACTATGGCTACACCTTC.

This rearrangement joins TRBV28 to TRBJ2-1; TRBD1 agrees at 9 bases. The CDR3 contains 14 residues. J was trimmed by 8 bases and V by 6 bases; bases with no gene match: 8. In germline, CDR1 is MDHEN, CDR2 SYDVKM. In DNA, the CDR3 is TGTGCCAGCAGGCCGACAACAGGGGGCTATGAGCAGTTCTTC. It yields the protein CASRPTTGGYEQFF.

As for this clone: Other DNA sequences of this sample code for an identical CDR3. The rearrangement uses TRBV19 and TRBJ1-4; TRBD1 matches 9 bases. The CDR3 sequence is 15 residues long. The V gene end was trimmed by 5 bases and the J gene end by 8 bases; junction bases not matched to a gene: 9. CDR1 LNHDA and CDR2 SQIVND come from the germline V gene (reference sequence). This CDR3 is CASSGLGQGREKLFF. CDR3 sequence (DNA): TGTGCCAGTAGTGGCCTCGGACAGGGGAGGGAAAAACTGTTTTTT. Complete variable domain (other parts from reference TRBV19 and TRBJ1-4): DGGITQSPKYLFRKEGQNVTLSCEQNLNHDAMYWYRQDPGQGLRLIYYSQIVNDFQKGDIAEGYSVSREKKESFPLTVTSAQKNPTAFYLCASSGLGQGREKLFFGSGTQLSVL.

The rearrangement joins TRBV5-1 to TRBJ2-4; TRBD2 matches at 13 bases. V lost 0 bases and J lost 6; bases outside the gene matches: 6. Germline V gene lookup returns CDR1 SGHRS and CDR2 YFSETQ. This CDR3 has 17 residues. The CDR3 bases are TGCGCCAGCAGCTTGGAACTAGCGGGAGGGGGGGGAAACATTCAGTACTTC. It specifies CASSLELAGGGGNIQYF.

The chain recombines TRBV5-1 with TRBJ2-6; no clear D gene. Trimming shortened V by 4 bases and J by 1 base, and 15 bases separated the two germline ends. This CDR3 has 17 residues. Germline lookup yields CDR1 SGHRS and CDR2 YFSETQ. The CDR3 nucleotides read TGCGCCAGCAGCCCTTCTAGTACCGGTTCTGGGGCCAACGTCCTGACTTTC. It is translated as CASSPSSTGSGANVLTF.

The rearrangement uses TRBV4-2 and TRBJ2-2; the D gene is possibly TRBD2 (6 bases). CDR3 size: 16 residues. Germline CDR1 LGHNA, CDR2 YNFKEQ. V lost 0 bases, J lost 0 bases, and 8 bases lay in between. CDR3 residues: CASSQEGGANTGELFF. In DNA form, the CDR3 reads TGTGCCAGCAGCCAAGAGGGCGGGGCGAACACCGGGGAGCTGTTTTTT.

This chain joins TRBV9 and TRBJ1-5, with D tentatively TRBD1 (5 bases). The germline V and J ends were trimmed by 4 bases and 5 bases, with 10 bases remaining between them. This CDR3 spans 13 amino acids. Germline CDR1 reads SGDLS; CDR2 reads YYNGEE. CDR3 in DNA: TGTGCCAGCAGCTCGCGGGACCATCAGCCCCAGCATTTT. Protein: CASSSRDHQPQHF. Based on the CDR3 plus reference TRBV9 and TRBJ1-5, the full variable domain is DSGVTQTPKHLITATGQRVTLRCSPRSGDLSVYWYQQSLDQGLQFLIQYYNGEERAKGNILERFSAQQFPDLHSELNLSSLELGDSALYFCASSSRDHQPQHFGDGTRLSIL.

Worth noting for this clone: One junction end disagrees with the germline gene, perhaps due to a read error. The CDR3 loop reads CASRQDNIGELFF. CDR3 coding DNA: TGTGCCAGCAGACAAGATAACATCGGGGAGCTGTTTTTT. The rearrangement uses TRBV4-2 and TRBJ2-2, with D unresolved. Germline V lookup: CDR1 LGHNA, CDR2 YNFKEQ. The CDR3 loop spans 13 amino acids.

This clone was seen a handful of times. This chain joins TRBV5-1 and TRBJ2-7; the match to TRBD2 covers 9 bases. CDR3 length equals 14 residues. The junction had 9 bases not matched to a gene; V was cut back by 8 bases and J by 3 bases. Germline lookup yields CDR1 SGHRS and CDR2 YFSETQ. This CDR3 is CASRLAEAYYEQYF. The CDR3 region has the DNA TGCGCCAGTCGACTAGCGGAGGCCTACTACGAGCAGTACTTC.

This chain uses TRBV18 with TRBJ2-7; 8 nucleotides align to TRBD2. The junction had 4 bases not matched to a gene; V was cut back by 2 bases and J by 4 bases. The CDR3 covers 14 residues. Per the germline V gene, CDR1 is KGHSH and CDR2 is LQKENI. The CDR3 region is CASSPATSEYEQYF. CDR3 bases: TGTGCCAGCTCACCAGCGACTAGCGAATACGAGCAGTACTTC.